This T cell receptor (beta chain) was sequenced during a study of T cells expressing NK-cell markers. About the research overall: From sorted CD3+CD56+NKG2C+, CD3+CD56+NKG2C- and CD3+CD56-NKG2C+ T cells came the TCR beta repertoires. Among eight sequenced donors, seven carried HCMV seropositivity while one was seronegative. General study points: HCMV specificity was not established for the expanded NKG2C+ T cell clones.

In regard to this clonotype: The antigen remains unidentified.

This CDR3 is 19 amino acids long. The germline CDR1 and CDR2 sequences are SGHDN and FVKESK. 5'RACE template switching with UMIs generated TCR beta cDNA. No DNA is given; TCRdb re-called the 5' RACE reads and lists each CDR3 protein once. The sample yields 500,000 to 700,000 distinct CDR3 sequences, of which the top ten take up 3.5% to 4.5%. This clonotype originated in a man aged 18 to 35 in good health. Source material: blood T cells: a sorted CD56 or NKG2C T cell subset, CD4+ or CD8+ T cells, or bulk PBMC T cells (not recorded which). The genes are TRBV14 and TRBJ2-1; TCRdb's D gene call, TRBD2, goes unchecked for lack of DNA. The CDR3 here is CASSQESASGSANYNEQFF.